This T cell receptor beta chain was captured by sequencing in a study of OX40 agonist ivuxolimab in advanced cancers. Overall study context: An agonistic human IgG2 monoclonal antibody against OX40 (CD134) was given. Three patients responded partially, comprising one with hepatocellular carcinoma and two with cutaneous melanoma. Prior anti-PD-1, anti-PD-L1 or anti-CTLA-4 therapy was allowed; 40% had some.

This CDR3 is 14 amino acids long. V lost 3 bases to trimming and J lost 2 bases, with 11 bases between them. TCRdb keeps only in-frame clones here, not all; method: immunoSEQ multiplex PCR. The profile shows more than 65,000 clones, approximately 90% of them singletons. Material: CD4+ or CD8+ T cells sorted from blood, obtained in a trial of the OX40 agonist ivuxolimab. This TCR was recovered from an adult with an advanced solid tumor such as melanoma, head and neck, liver or kidney cancer. The J gene is TRBJ2-7, the V gene TRBV23-1; maybe TRBD1 (5 bases). TRBV23-1 is an ORF for which the function is uncertain. DNA for the CDR3: TGCGCCAGCAGTCACATAGACAGACCCTACGAGCAGTACTTC. Its translation is CASSHIDRPYEQYF.